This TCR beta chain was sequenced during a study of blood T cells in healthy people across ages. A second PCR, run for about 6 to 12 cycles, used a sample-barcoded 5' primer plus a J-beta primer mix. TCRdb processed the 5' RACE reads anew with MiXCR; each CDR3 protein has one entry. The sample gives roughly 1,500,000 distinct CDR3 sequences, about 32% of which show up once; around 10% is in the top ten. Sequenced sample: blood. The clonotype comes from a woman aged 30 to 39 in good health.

CDR3 bases: TGCAGCGTCCTCCGGTTGCGGGGGACCCCGATCTCTTTAAGCACAGATACGCAGTATTTT. Protein sequence: CSVLRLRGTPISLSTDTQYF. The rearrangement joins TRBV29-1 to TRBJ2-3; the match to TRBD2 covers 7 bases. Germline loops: CDR1 SQVTM, CDR2 ANQGSEA. The CDR3 length is 20 residues. J lost 0 bases, V lost 6 bases, and 24 bases had no gene match.